These T cell receptor beta chains were read from a single sample in a study of human T cells and chemical hapten exposure. Via MiXCR, TCRdb re-called the RACE reads, giving one row per CDR3 protein. The sample includes tens of thousands of distinct CDR3 sequences, approximately 6.7% of them seen just once. The specimen was whole blood, collected in connection with sensitization to the hapten diphenylcyclopropenone (DPC). The source of these receptors is a woman in her twenties or thirties with alopecia areata. Some clones in this sample may be carry-over from other donors' samples. Each CDR3 is given without its conserved first and last residue.

>TRBV30|9|TRBJ1-1
AWSVNTEAF
>TRBV30|14|TRBJ2-6
AWSLAGYSGANVLT
>TRBV7-9|11|TRBJ2-7
ASSPTPTYEQY
>TRBV3-1|16|TRBJ1-3
ASRPRYEAGRSGNTIY
>TRBV7-3|11|TRBJ1-6
ATSRGFNSPLH
>TRBV30|13|TRBJ1-1
AWSVSGAANTEAF
>TRBV4-2|14|TRBJ1-2
ASSQDATEPNYGYT
>TRBV12-3/TRBV12-4|12|TRBJ2-7
ASSPGQGTYEQY
>TRBV2|12|TRBJ2-7
ASSERQEAYEQY
>TRBV14|10|TRBJ1-2
ASSQDARVYT
>TRBV6-2/TRBV6-3|13|TRBJ2-4
ASSPQVPQINIQY
>TRBV7-9|14|TRBJ2-3
ASSLVGQGRTDTQY
>TRBV7-6|13|TRBJ2-1
ASSLVPDNYNEQF
>TRBV6-6|12|TRBJ1-2
ASSYSGRSDGYT
>TRBV5-1|11|TRBJ2-1
ASSLLAGYEQF
>TRBV12-3/TRBV12-4|9|TRBJ1-2
ASSFTDGYT
>TRBV5-1|12|TRBJ1-2
ASMQEQGDYGYT
>TRBV6-5|13|TRBJ1-6
ASSYTKTADSPLH
>TRBV21-1|9|TRBJ1-2
ASSANYGDT
>TRBV7-2|10|TRBJ2-3
ASSRSGATQY
>TRBV10-3|13|TRBJ2-3
AISLTGDGADTQY
>TRBV18|10|TRBJ1-1
ASSTRQTEAF
>TRBV5-4|12|TRBJ1-1
ASSFDRLGTEAF
>TRBV5-1|11|TRBJ2-7
ASSTGISYEQY
>TRBV9|16|TRBJ2-1
ASSVQSSSGSWEDEQF
>TRBV5-1|14|TRBJ2-3
ASSSGRDRSTDTQY
>TRBV24-1|12|TRBJ1-1
ATGRQGLNTEAF
>TRBV6-1|12|TRBJ2-7
ASSLQDGDYEQY
>TRBV18|11|TRBJ1-5
ASSPGSDQPQH
>TRBV4-1|16|TRBJ1-1
ASSQGFLWGAMGTEAF
>TRBV12-3/TRBV12-4|12|TRBJ1-2
ASSFPPDSYGYT
>TRBV2|10|TRBJ1-5
ASSEDGQPQH
>TRBV7-3|10|TRBJ2-2
ASSFDRGELF
>TRBV19|13|TRBJ1-5
ASSTDGSLNQPQH
>TRBV7-9|13|TRBJ1-6
ASSLDSARNSPLH
>TRBV20-1|13|TRBJ1-5
SARGPGSSNQPQH
>TRBV12-3/TRBV12-4|12|TRBJ1-1
ASSIYEIDTEAF
>TRBV2|9|TRBJ2-5
AGSLVETQY
>TRBV20-1|8|TRBJ1-4
SVWAEKLF
>TRBV6-1|11|TRBJ2-3
ASSDTYTDTQY
>TRBV7-6|11|TRBJ2-3
ASSNLYGDTQY
>TRBV7-9|10|TRBJ1-4
ASSLGGEKLF
>TRBV11-2|15|TRBJ2-3
ASSPRLAGGLTDTQY
>TRBV20-1|13|TRBJ2-5
SARVLTAAGETQY
>TRBV28|15|TRBJ1-5
ASSAPGHLGGNQPQH
>TRBV6-1|14|TRBJ1-2
ASSMGASGALGGYT
>TRBV7-2|12|TRBJ2-5
ASSYQRGQETQY
>TRBV18|13|TRBJ1-5
ASSPKGRDNQPQH